This note documents a single T cell receptor beta chain sequence. Antigen: not known. The data are from a study of a mutant IDH1 vaccine in newly diagnosed glioma. The overall study: Eight vaccine doses were administered to patients at weeks 1, 3, 5, 7, 11, 15, 19 and 23. Study results and limitations: Most patients, around 94%, showed vaccine-induced immune responses.

The method was immunoSEQ multiplex PCR; TCRdb's version includes in-frame clones alone and lacks a portion of them. The sample yields about 53,000 clones, about 86% seen once. Indicated time point: week 5, during vaccination. Doses comprised 300 ug of mutant IDH1 20-mer peptide each, plus topical imiquimod. V dropped 3 bases and J dropped 0 bases, with 18 bases sitting between them. The CDR3 is 18 residues long. Germline values: CDR1 MNHNS, CDR2 SASEGT. This material consisted of PBMCs, taken from a glioma patient whose treatment included an IDH1 peptide vaccine. This TCR came from a woman aged 45-65 years with glioma. The genes are TRBV6-1 and TRBJ1-3, with TRBD1 as a possible D gene (6 bases). The CDR3: CASSDLRTADLSGNTIYF. In DNA form, the CDR3 reads TGTGCCAGCAGTGACCTCCGGACAGCCGACCTCTCTGGAAACACCATATATTTT.